Ten or more counts support the clone carrying this T cell receptor beta chain. These data originate in a study of identical twins. The CDR3 extends over 15 amino acids. The V end was cut by 10 bases, the J end by 4 bases, with 20 bases between. CDR1 and CDR2 from the germline V gene are MDHEN and SYDVKM. TCRdb ran MiXCR on the 5' RACE reads and lists one entry per CDR3 protein. The repertoire has hundreds of thousands of distinct CDR3 sequences, around 8.3% of them found once; the top ten carry 0.75% to 1%. These sequences were also reported in another study, on yellow fever vaccine responses in identical twins.

The receptor's source is a woman aged 18-35 years in good health. The V and J genes are TRBV28 and TRBJ2-1; no clear D. Sequenced material: PBMCs. The CDR3 DNA sequence: TGTGCCATCGAACCAACGTACCCAGATTACAATGAGCAGTTCTTC. Protein sequence: CAIEPTYPDYNEQFF.